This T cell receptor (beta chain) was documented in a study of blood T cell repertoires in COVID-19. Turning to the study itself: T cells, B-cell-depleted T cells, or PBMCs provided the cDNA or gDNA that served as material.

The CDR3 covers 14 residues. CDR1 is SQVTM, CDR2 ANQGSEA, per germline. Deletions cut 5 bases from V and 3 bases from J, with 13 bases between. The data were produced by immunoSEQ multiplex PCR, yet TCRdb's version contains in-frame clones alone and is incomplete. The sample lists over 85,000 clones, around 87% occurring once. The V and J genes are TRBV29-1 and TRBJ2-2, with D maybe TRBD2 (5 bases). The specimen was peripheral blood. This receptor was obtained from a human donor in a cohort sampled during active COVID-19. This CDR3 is CSVPGIQYTGELFF. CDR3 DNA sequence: TGCAGCGTTCCGGGGATCCAATACACCGGGGAGCTGTTTTTT.